This note documents a single T cell receptor beta chain sequence. Method: immunoSEQ multiplex PCR; TCRdb's copy keeps in-frame clones and lacks some. Of under 60,000 clones listed, around nine tenths are singletons. This specimen belongs to a study of OX40 agonist ivuxolimab in advanced cancers. In the study overall: The study treated patients with ivuxolimab, an agonistic anti-OX40 (CD134) antibody. Subjects had a mean age of about 65 years, with a range of about 23 to 79; about 83% were male.

CDR1 and CDR2 (germline): LNHNV, YYDKDF (reference sequence). The CDR3 has 14 residues. V was clipped by 0 bases and J by 0 bases, with 3 bases between them. Systemic immunosuppression or a history of autoimmune disease excluded patients. The TCR sequence derives from an adult with an advanced solid tumor such as melanoma, head and neck, liver or kidney cancer. The specimen was CD4+ or CD8+ T cells sorted from blood, collected in a trial of the OX40 agonist ivuxolimab. The rearrangement joins TRBV15 to TRBJ1-5; no clear D. As DNA, the CDR3 is TGTGCCACCAGCAGAGATGGTAGCAATCAGCCCCAGCATTTT. Amino acids: CATSRDGSNQPQHF.